Following are 17 T cell receptor beta chains from one sample sequenced in a study of cytomegalovirus exposure and HLA in healthy donors. PCR employed 60 Vbeta and 13 Jbeta primers. Assay used: immunoSEQ multiplex PCR; TCRdb lists only in-frame clones, some missing. The table records approximately 70,000 clones, around 74% of them present only once. Sequencing was done on a sample of PBMCs. All receptors come from a woman aged 55-69 years in good health and CMV-seropositive.

This clone counts as large. Additional DNA sequences in this sample encode the identical CDR3. V usage is TRBV27 and J usage is TRBJ1-1; no clear D. V was cut by 6 bases and J by 5 bases, with 13 bases left in between. The CDR3 has 13 residues. Germline values: CDR1 MNHEY, CDR2 SMNVEV (reference sequence). CDR3 nucleotides: TGTGCCAGCAGCCGGCCGGAGGGAACTGAAGCTTTCTTT. This encodes CASSRPEGTEAFF.

The rearrangement uses TRBV2 and TRBJ1-3, with D unresolved. Between the trimmed V and J ends, which lost 1 base and 4 bases, there was a span of 11 bases. CDR1 is SNHLY, CDR2 FYNNEI, per germline. The CDR3 spans 15 residues. The CDR3 sequence is CASSEGGLRGNTIYF. CDR3 DNA sequence: TGTGCCAGCAGTGAAGGTGGACTTCGAGGAAACACCATATATTTT.

This CDR3 is CASIESSYNEQFF. The CDR3 nucleotides are TGTGCCAGCATAGAGAGCTCCTACAATGAGCAGTTCTTC. The chain joins TRBV2 to TRBJ2-1; D gene unclear. Germline V gives CDR1 SNHLY, CDR2 FYNNEI. Trimming took off 7 bases at V and 0 bases at J, with 7 bases between the two ends. CDR3 length: 13 amino acids.

The chain combines TRBV19 with TRBJ1-2; D gene ambiguous. This CDR3 is built from 15 residues. The germline V and J ends were trimmed by 9 bases and 4 bases, with 21 bases remaining between them. Germline CDR1 LNHDA, CDR2 SQIVND (reference sequence). The CDR3, as DNA: TGTGCCAGCCAACGGGTCCTGGAAGCTACCTATGGCTACACCTTC. Its translation is CASQRVLEATYGYTF.

This clone was counted only a few times. The J gene is TRBJ1-1, the V gene TRBV28, with 7 bases matching TRBD1. Losses at the gene ends were 7 bases for V and 5 bases for J; bases not matched to a gene: 10. Germline assignment: CDR1 MDHEN and CDR2 SYDVKM. The CDR3 is 14 residues long. The CDR3 nucleotides read TGTGCCAGCATCGAAGGGACAGTACGTACTGAAGCTTTCTTT. Its translation: CASIEGTVRTEAFF.

J is TRBJ2-7 and V is TRBV5-1, with D unclear. The CDR3 has 14 amino acids. Germline CDR1 SGHRS, CDR2 YFSETQ. Trimming cost V 0 bases and J 0 bases, with 7 bases left between them. Written as DNA, the CDR3 is TGCGCCAGCAGCTTGGAACAGAGCTCCTACGAGCAGTACTTC. Its protein product is CASSLEQSSYEQYF.

This clone was seen just once. The chain uses TRBV4-1 and TRBJ1-2, with TRBD1 matching over 8 bases. With V trimmed by 1 base and J by 2 bases, 0 bases remained unmatched. The CDR3 length is 14 residues. In germline, CDR1 is MGHRA, CDR2 YSYEKL. Written as DNA, the CDR3 is TGCGCCAGCAGCCAAGGGACAGGGAACTATGGCTACACCTTC. Its protein product is CASSQGTGNYGYTF.

V gene TRBV7-9 combines with J gene TRBJ1-1; TRBD1 aligns across 9 bases. CDR3 length: 13 residues. The V gene's germline CDR1 is SEHNR and CDR2 FQNEAQ (reference sequence). V lost 4 bases and J lost 7; bases outside the gene matches: 4. CDR3 in amino acids: CASSSYRGLEAFF. As DNA, the CDR3 is TGTGCCAGCAGCTCATACAGGGGGCTTGAAGCTTTCTTT.

The rearrangement links TRBV30 to TRBJ1-3; D remains ambiguous. CDR1 and CDR2 (germline): GTSNPN, SVGIG (reference sequence). V gave up 4 bases and J gave up 0 bases, with 13 bases separating them. The CDR3 is 15 amino acids. As DNA, the CDR3 is TGTGCCTGGACTGCCGCAGTCCGCTCTGGAAACACCATATATTTT. Translating it yields CAWTAAVRSGNTIYF.

A note on this clone: The junction does not match germline at one end; this may be a read error. This chain links TRBV7-7 with TRBJ2-5, with 7 bases matching TRBD1. Per the germline V gene, CDR1 is SSHAT and CDR2 is FNYEAQ (reference sequence). This CDR3 has 13 residues. DNA for the CDR3: TGTGCTAGCAGCTTAGACAGGGTGAAGACCCAGTACTTC. Translation gives CASSLDRVKTQYF.

In its sample, this clone was seen once. The genes are TRBV5-1 and TRBJ2-1, with 8 bases that match TRBD1. Per germline, CDR1 SGHRS and CDR2 YFSETQ. V lost 2 bases, J lost 8 bases, and 6 bases stayed unmatched. This CDR3 has 14 amino acids. Here the CDR3 reads CASSLGAGGDEQFF. CDR3 coding DNA: TGCGCCAGCAGCTTAGGGGCAGGGGGCGATGAGCAGTTCTTC. Looking up the rest from reference TRBV5-1 and TRBJ2-1 gives the full variable domain: KAGVTQTPRYLIKTRGQQVTLSCSPISGHRSVSWYQQTPGQGLQFLFEYFSETQRNKGNFPGRFSGRQFSNSRSEMNVSTLELGDSALYLCASSLGAGGDEQFFGPGTRLTVL.

The V call is TRBV25-1, the J call TRBJ2-5; D possibly corresponds to TRBD1 (6 bases). CDR3 length: 14 residues. Germline V gene lookup returns CDR1 MGHDK and CDR2 SYGVNS. Trimming left V 5 bases short and J 5 bases short, with 15 bases between. CDR3 residues: CASSKNIRGETQYF. DNA for the CDR3: TGTGCCAGCAGTAAAAACATTAGGGGGGAGACCCAGTACTTC.

The chain carries TRBV2 and TRBJ1-5; TRBD1 aligns across 7 bases. V gave up 4 bases and J gave up 7 bases; unmatched junction bases: 10. Germline V gene sequence: CDR1 SNHLY, CDR2 FYNNEI. CDR3 size: 15 residues. CDR3 region: CASSVGRQGLQPQHF. The CDR3 bases are TGTGCCAGCAGTGTCGGGAGACAGGGTCTCCAGCCCCAGCATTTT.

The V call is TRBV6-1, the J call TRBJ1-2; D perhaps matches TRBD1 (6 bases). CDR3 size: 14 residues. The V gene lost 0 bases and the J gene lost 7 bases, with 12 bases spanning the gap. Germline CDR1 is MNHNS and CDR2 is SASEGT. The CDR3 here is CASSEATGMAGYTF. The CDR3 nucleotides read TGTGCCAGCAGTGAAGCTACAGGGATGGCTGGCTACACCTTC.

The rearrangement joins TRBV25-1 to TRBJ2-3; 11 bases agree with TRBD1. CDR1 is MGHDK and CDR2 is SYGVNS in the germline V gene. The CDR3 is 15 amino acids. V was clipped by 4 bases and J by 6 bases; unmatched bases: 6. The chain's CDR3 is CASSGPGQGEDTQYF. CDR3 bases: TGTGCCAGCAGTGGGCCGGGACAGGGGGAGGATACGCAGTATTTT.

Here the CDR3 DNA reads TGTGCCAGCAGTAATAGCGGGGGCGGTATCCAAAACATTCAGTACTTC. Amino acid sequence: CASSNSGGGIQNIQYF. The J gene is TRBJ2-4, the V gene TRBV5-4; TRBD2 aligns across 9 bases. With V trimmed by 5 bases and J by 5 bases, 11 bases remained unmatched. Per the germline V gene, CDR1 is SGHNT and CDR2 is YYREEE (reference sequence). CDR3 size: 16 residues.

This clone has a handful of counts. CDR3 bases: TGTGCCAGCAGTGCTACAGGGTCTGGAAACACCATATATTTT. Its translation is CASSATGSGNTIYF. This sequence joins TRBV2 and TRBJ1-3, with TRBD1 as a possible D gene (6 bases). Germline lookup yields CDR1 SNHLY and CDR2 FYNNEI. This CDR3 has 14 amino acids. The ends were cut back, 4 bases at V and 1 base at J, with 8 bases in the middle.